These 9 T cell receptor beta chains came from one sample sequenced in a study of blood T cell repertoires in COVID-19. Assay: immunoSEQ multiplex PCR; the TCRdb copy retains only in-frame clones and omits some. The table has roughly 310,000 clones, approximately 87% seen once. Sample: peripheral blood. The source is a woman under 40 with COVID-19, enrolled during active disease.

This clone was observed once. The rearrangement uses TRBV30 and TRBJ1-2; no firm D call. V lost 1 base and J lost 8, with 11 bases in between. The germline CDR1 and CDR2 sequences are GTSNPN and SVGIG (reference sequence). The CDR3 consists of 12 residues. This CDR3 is CAWSATISGYTF. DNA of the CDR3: TGTGCCTGGAGTGCCACAATTTCCGGCTACACCTTC.

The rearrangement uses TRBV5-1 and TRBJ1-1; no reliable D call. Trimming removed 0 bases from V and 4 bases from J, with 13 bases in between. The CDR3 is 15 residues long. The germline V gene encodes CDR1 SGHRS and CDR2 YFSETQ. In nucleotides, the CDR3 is TGCGCCAGCAGCTTGGGAGGAGGATCCGGCACTGAAGCTTTCTTT. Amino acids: CASSLGGGSGTEAFF. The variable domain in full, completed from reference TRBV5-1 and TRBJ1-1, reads KAGVTQTPRYLIKTRGQQVTLSCSPISGHRSVSWYQQTPGQGLQFLFEYFSETQRNKGNFPGRFSGRQFSNSRSEMNVSTLELGDSALYLCASSLGGGSGTEAFFGQGTRLTVV.

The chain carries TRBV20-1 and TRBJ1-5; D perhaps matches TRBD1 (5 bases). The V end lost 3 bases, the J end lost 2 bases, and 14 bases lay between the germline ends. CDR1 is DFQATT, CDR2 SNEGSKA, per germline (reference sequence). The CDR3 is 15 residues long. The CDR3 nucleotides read TGCAGTGCTAGTATGGGAAGACAGCGCAATCAGCCCCAGCATTTT. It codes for CSASMGRQRNQPQHF.

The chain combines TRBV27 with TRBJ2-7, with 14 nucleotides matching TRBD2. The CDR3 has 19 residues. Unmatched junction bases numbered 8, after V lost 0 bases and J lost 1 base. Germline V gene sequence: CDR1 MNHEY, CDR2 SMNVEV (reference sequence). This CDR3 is CASSLSAGGLAGESYEQYF. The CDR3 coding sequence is TGTGCCAGCAGTTTATCGGCCGGGGGACTAGCGGGAGAGTCCTACGAGCAGTACTTC.

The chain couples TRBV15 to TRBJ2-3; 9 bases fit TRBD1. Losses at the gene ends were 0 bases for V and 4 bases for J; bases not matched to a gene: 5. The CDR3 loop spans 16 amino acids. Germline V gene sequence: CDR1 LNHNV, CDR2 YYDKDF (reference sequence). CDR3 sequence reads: CATSRDPGQGPDTQYF. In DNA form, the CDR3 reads TGTGCCACCAGCAGAGATCCGGGACAGGGCCCAGATACGCAGTATTTT. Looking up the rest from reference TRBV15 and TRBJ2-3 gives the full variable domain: DAMVIQNPRYQVTQFGKPVTLSCSQTLNHNVMYWYQQKSSQAPKLLFHYYDKDFNNEADTPDNFQSRRPNTSFCFLDIRSPGLGDTAMYLCATSRDPGQGPDTQYFGPGTRLTVL.

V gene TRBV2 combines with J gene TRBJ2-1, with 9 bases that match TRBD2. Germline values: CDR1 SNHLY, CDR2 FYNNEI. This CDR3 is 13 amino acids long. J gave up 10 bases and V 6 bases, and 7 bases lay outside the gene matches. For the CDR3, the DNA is TGTGCCAGCAGAGTAGCGGGAGAAGGCGAGCAGTTCTTC. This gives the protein CASRVAGEGEQFF.

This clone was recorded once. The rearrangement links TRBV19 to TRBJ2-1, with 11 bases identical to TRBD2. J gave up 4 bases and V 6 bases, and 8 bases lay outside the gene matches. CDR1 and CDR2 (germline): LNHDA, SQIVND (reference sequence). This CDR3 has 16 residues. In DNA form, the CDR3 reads TGTGCCAGTAGCCCTGGGACTAGCGGACCTTACAATGAGCAGTTCTTC. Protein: CASSPGTSGPYNEQFF.

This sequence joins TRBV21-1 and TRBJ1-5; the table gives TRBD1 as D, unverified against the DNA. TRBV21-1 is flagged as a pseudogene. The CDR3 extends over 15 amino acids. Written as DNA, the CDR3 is TGTGCCAGCAGCAAAGAAGGCAGGGATTATCAGCCCCAGCATTTT. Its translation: CASSKEGRDYQPQHF.

CDR3 protein: CASSQDRVHNQPQHF. CDR3 coding DNA: TGTGCCAGCAGCCAAGATCGCGTCCACAATCAGCCCCAGCATTTT. The J gene is TRBJ1-5, the V gene TRBV3-1 (or the pseudogene TRBV3-2); no clear D. Germline CDR1 reads LGHDT; CDR2 reads YNNKEL (reference sequence). This CDR3 region has 15 residues. V lost 0 bases and J 3 bases, leaving 9 bases between the germline ends.